What follows describes a single T cell receptor (beta chain). The sample comes from a study of control samples from healthy donors and cancer patients. The germline V gene has CDR1 KGHSH and CDR2 LQKENI. This CDR3 has 13 amino acids. V shed 4 bases, J shed 8 bases, and the junction held 3 bases outside the gene matches. The table came from immunoSEQ multiplex PCR; TCRdb's copy has only in-frame clones and leaves some out. Among 150,000 to 200,000 clones listed, around nine tenths were seen once. This receptor was obtained from a woman in her 30s in good health. The chain is built from TRBV18 and TRBJ2-1; TRBD2 agrees at 9 bases. The sample comprised blood. CDR3 protein: CASSRSGSDEQFF. CDR3 DNA sequence: TGTGCCAGCTCACGTAGCGGGAGTGATGAGCAGTTCTTC.